The 28 T cell receptor beta chains given below trace back to one sample, sequenced in a study of type 1 regulatory T cells. TCRdb reprocessed the reads via MiXCR and lists one record per CDR3 protein. The data show roughly 65,000 distinct CDR3 sequences, more than 45% seen once. The antigens of these receptors remain unknown. The specimen was cultured non-Tr1 T cells, either the whole culture or a sorted T cell fraction (not recorded which). The receptor set was obtained from a human donor in good health.

The chain combines TRBV12-3 or TRBV12-4 with TRBJ1-2, with D uncertain. The ends were cut back, 3 bases at V and 8 bases at J, with 13 bases in the middle. This CDR3 is built from 13 residues. The CDR3 loop is CASSFFSPGGYTF. CDR3 in DNA: TGTGCCAGCAGTTTTTTCAGCCCCGGGGGCTACACCTTC.

The chain employs TRBV6-1 and TRBJ2-1; D gene ambiguous. The V gene lost 3 bases and the J gene lost 10 bases, with 13 bases spanning the gap. The CDR3 contains 13 residues. Germline CDR1 MNHNS, CDR2 SASEGT. The CDR3 sequence: CASSDHSREEQFF. CDR3 bases: TGTGCCAGCAGTGATCACTCTCGCGAAGAGCAGTTCTTC.

A few counts support this clonotype. The chain is built from TRBV20-1 and TRBJ1-1, with 8 bases lining up with TRBD1. Germline V lookup: CDR1 DFQATT, CDR2 SNEGSKA (reference sequence). The J segment lost 3 bases and the V segment lost 6 bases, leaving 6 bases of the junction unmatched. This CDR3 contains 13 residues. CDR3 sequence reads: CSAPDRVDTEAFF. For the CDR3, the DNA is TGCAGTGCCCCGGACAGGGTAGACACTGAAGCTTTCTTT.

This clonotype has more than one count but fewer than ten. CDR3 bases: TGTGCCAGCAGCTCCGGTGAGGGGTACACCGGGGAGCTGTTTTTT. Its translation is CASSSGEGYTGELFF. This chain joins TRBV7-9 and TRBJ2-2; tentatively, D is TRBD1 or TRBD2 (5 bases each). V gave up 4 bases and J gave up 3 bases, with 12 bases separating them. The CDR3 is 15 residues long. Looked up from germline, CDR1 is SEHNR and CDR2 is FQNEAQ (reference sequence).

This clonotype was counted between two and nine times. The chain has TRBV20-1 and TRBJ2-3, with 8 bases lining up with TRBD1. The germline gives CDR1 DFQATT, CDR2 SNEGSKA (reference sequence). The CDR3 runs to 15 residues. J was trimmed by 4 bases and V by 0 bases; bases with no gene match: 6. CDR3 sequence: CSARDRTGPPDTQYF. The CDR3 region has the DNA TGCAGTGCTAGAGATCGGACAGGGCCCCCAGATACGCAGTATTTT.

This clonotype was seen only a few times. The genes are TRBV10-3 and TRBJ2-7; D is perhaps TRBD1 (6 bases). There are 15 residues in the CDR3. The germline gives CDR1 ENHRY, CDR2 SYGVKD. V lost 8 bases and J 2 bases, leaving 19 bases between the germline ends. CDR3 DNA: TGTGCCATCCGATTAGGGGGTGACGGAGCCTACGAGCAGTACTTC. As protein: CAIRLGGDGAYEQYF.

This clonotype has a single count. V gene TRBV3-1 combines with J gene TRBJ1-6; 8 bases agree with TRBD1. The V gene end was trimmed by 0 bases and the J gene end by 9 bases; junction bases not matched to a gene: 7. Germline V gene sequence: CDR1 LGHDT, CDR2 YNNKEL (reference sequence). The CDR3 is 16 amino acids. DNA of the CDR3: TGTGCCAGCAGCCAAGATCCCTGGACAGGGACTTCACCCCTCCACTTT. Protein sequence: CASSQDPWTGTSPLHF.

This chain uses TRBV28 with TRBJ1-4; D not resolved. The V and J ends lost 6 bases and 4 bases respectively, with 6 bases between them. This CDR3 is built from 12 residues. Germline CDR1 is MDHEN and CDR2 is SYDVKM. The chain's CDR3 is CASRPLNEKLFF. The CDR3 DNA reads TGTGCCAGCAGGCCACTTAATGAAAAACTGTTTTTT.

This clonotype was picked up a small number of times. The chain is built from TRBV5-1 and TRBJ1-5; D unresolved. Trimming pared 0 bases from V and 7 bases from J, leaving 8 bases between. This CDR3 is 13 amino acids long. Germline loops: CDR1 SGHRS, CDR2 YFSETQ. CDR3: CASSLDSVQPQHF. CDR3 DNA sequence: TGCGCCAGCAGCTTGGATTCCGTGCAGCCCCAGCATTTT.

This clonotype was observed a few times. V and J are TRBV5-1 and TRBJ2-1; D is ambiguous. The V gene lost 0 bases and the J gene lost 7 bases, with 5 bases spanning the gap. This CDR3 region has 12 residues. Germline V CDR1 and CDR2: SGHRS, YFSETQ. DNA for the CDR3: TGCGCCAGCAGCTTGGAAGTAAATGAGCAGTTCTTC. Translating gives CASSLEVNEQFF.

This clonotype was seen a single time. The chain recombines TRBV28 with TRBJ2-3, with TRBD2 as a possible D gene (5 bases). The CDR3 totals 15 residues. Trimming pared 3 bases from V and 1 base from J, leaving 11 bases between. Per germline, CDR1 MDHEN and CDR2 SYDVKM. The CDR3 loop reads CASSFRGIGTDTQYF. CDR3 nucleotides: TGTGCCAGCAGTTTTCGGGGTATAGGCACAGATACGCAGTATTTT.

The chain uses TRBV18 and TRBJ1-1, with 7 bases identical to TRBD1. The V gene's germline CDR1 is KGHSH and CDR2 LQKENI. Losses at the gene ends were 5 bases for V and 1 base for J; bases not matched to a gene: 10. This CDR3 region has 16 residues. CDR3 nucleotide sequence: TGTGCCAGCTCAATGACCTCGGGACAGAAGAACACTGAAGCTTTCTTT. The encoded protein is CASSMTSGQKNTEAFF. The full variable domain, completed using reference TRBV18 and TRBJ1-1, is NAGVMQNPRHLVRRRGQEARLRCSPMKGHSHVYWYRQLPEEGLKFMVYLQKENIIDESGMPKERFSAEFPKEGPSILRIQQVVRGDSAAYFCASSMTSGQKNTEAFFGQGTRLTVV.

The chain couples TRBV18 to TRBJ2-5; 10 bases fit TRBD2. Germline CDR1 KGHSH, CDR2 LQKENI. With 3 bases clipped from V and 3 bases from J, the junction kept 4 bases outside the gene matches. The CDR3 has 15 amino acids. CDR3 in DNA: TGTGCCAGCTCACCTACCCTAGCGGGGGAAGAGACCCAGTACTTC. It codes for CASSPTLAGEETQYF.

This clonotype was seen only a few times. The chain links TRBV5-5 to TRBJ2-3; D perhaps matches TRBD2 (6 bases). This CDR3 has 16 amino acids. From germline, CDR1 is SGHKS and CDR2 YYEKEE (reference sequence). Trimming removed 4 bases at V and 2 bases at J, with 17 bases between. CDR3 residues: CASSPPLSGSTDTQYF. The DNA of the CDR3 is TGTGCCAGCAGCCCCCCGCTTAGCGGTTCCACAGATACGCAGTATTTT.

This clonotype came up many times. This chain uses TRBV12-3 or TRBV12-4 with TRBJ1-1, with D possibly being TRBD1 (6 bases). V shed 5 bases and J shed 1 base, with 14 bases lying between them. The CDR3 sequence is 15 residues long. The CDR3 region has the DNA TGTGCCAGCAGTGCCCAACAGGGCTCGAACACTGAAGCTTTCTTT. As protein: CASSAQQGSNTEAFF.

The chain recombines TRBV5-5 with TRBJ1-4; TRBD1 might be the D (5 bases). CDR3 size: 18 residues. V lost 4 bases and J 5 bases, leaving 24 bases between the germline ends. Germline V gives CDR1 SGHKS, CDR2 YYEKEE (reference sequence). This CDR3 reads CASSLTPGRHRKNEKLFF. The CDR3 nucleotides are TGTGCCAGCAGCCTCACGCCGGGACGCCACCGAAAAAATGAAAAACTGTTTTTT.

This clonotype was counted between two and nine times. The rearrangement uses TRBV28 and TRBJ2-3; possibly TRBD2 for D (5 bases). Germline V gene sequence: CDR1 MDHEN, CDR2 SYDVKM. The ends were cut back, 2 bases at V and 5 bases at J, with 17 bases in the middle. The CDR3 sequence is 16 residues long. This CDR3 is CASSLTFYLAGDTQYF. The CDR3 region has the DNA TGTGCCAGCAGTTTAACGTTCTATCTAGCAGGAGATACGCAGTATTTT.

This clonotype was seen more than once but under ten times. J is TRBJ1-5 and V is TRBV7-2; no clear D gene. The germline V and J ends were trimmed by 5 bases and 0 bases, with 5 bases remaining between them. This CDR3 is built from 13 residues. Germline V lookup: CDR1 SGHTA, CDR2 FQGNSA. Written as DNA, the CDR3 is TGTGCCAGCAGCAGTTATAGCAATCAGCCCCAGCATTTT. Protein product: CASSSYSNQPQHF.

This clonotype is a singleton in its sample. The chain joins TRBV5-1 to TRBJ2-6; D call uncertain. The V and J ends lost 0 bases and 0 bases respectively, with 4 bases between them. The CDR3 covers 15 residues. CDR1 is SGHRS and CDR2 is YFSETQ in the germline V gene. In DNA, the CDR3 is TGCGCCAGCAGCTTGGCGGTCTCTGGGGCCAACGTCCTGACTTTC. Translation gives CASSLAVSGANVLTF.

The chain recombines TRBV7-2 with TRBJ2-3, with 13 bases fitting TRBD2. V lost 4 bases, J lost 0 bases, and 7 bases stayed unmatched. CDR3 size: 18 residues. Germline-derived CDR1 and CDR2 are SGHTA and FQGNSA. Written as DNA, the CDR3 is TGTGCCAGCAGCTCGACTAGCGGGGGGAATCCTAGCACAGATACGCAGTATTTT. As protein: CASSSTSGGNPSTDTQYF.

Only a few counts were recorded for this clonotype. J is TRBJ2-7 and V is TRBV12-3 or TRBV12-4; D gene ambiguous. The V end was cut by 5 bases, the J end by 9 bases, with 14 bases between. The CDR3 consists of 12 residues. The CDR3 bases are TGTGCCAGCAGTCCCTCAGGATCGTGGCAGTACTTC. It codes for CASSPSGSWQYF.

The rearrangement uses TRBV30 and TRBJ1-5, with a tentative D call TRBD1 (6 bases). This CDR3 has 13 residues. Germline V lookup: CDR1 GTSNPN, CDR2 SVGIG (reference sequence). The germline V and J ends were trimmed by 5 bases and 7 bases, with 15 bases remaining between them. The CDR3 nucleotides are TGTGCCTGGCAGCTACAGGGCGGACAGCCCCAGCATTTT. It yields the protein CAWQLQGGQPQHF.

The CDR3 DNA sequence: TGTGCCAGCAGCCGGGACGGATCCATGGAGCAGTACTTC. It is translated as CASSRDGSMEQYF. This rearrangement joins TRBV12-3 or TRBV12-4 to TRBJ2-7; D assignment may be TRBD1 or TRBD2 (5 bases each). Trimming stripped 6 bases from V and 7 bases from J, with 16 bases between. This CDR3 has 13 amino acids.

This clonotype has a handful of counts. In nucleotides, the CDR3 is TGTGCCAGCAGCTTAGCGGTGGGTCCATACAATGAGCAGTTCTTC. It yields the protein CASSLAVGPYNEQFF. The chain is built from TRBV7-6 and TRBJ2-1, with no clear D. Trimming removed 0 bases from V and 4 bases from J, with 10 bases in between. The length of the CDR3 is 15 residues. Germline CDR1 reads SGHVS; CDR2 reads FNYEAQ.

The gene calls are TRBV12-3 or TRBV12-4 and TRBJ1-1; 9 bases fit TRBD1. The CDR3 length is 14 residues. The junction had 7 bases not matched to a gene; V was cut back by 7 bases and J by 4 bases. CDR3 nucleotides: TGTGCCAGCAACCCAACAGGGGGCCGCACTGAAGCTTTCTTT. Translation: CASNPTGGRTEAFF.

The rearrangement links TRBV29-1 to TRBJ2-3, with 8 positions matching TRBD1. Trimming took 6 bases from V and 1 from J; bases not matched to a gene: 6. CDR1 SQVTM and CDR2 ANQGSEA come from the germline V gene. The CDR3 spans 14 residues. CDR3 amino acids: CSVGPGQGTDTQYF. DNA of the CDR3: TGCAGCGTGGGTCCGGGACAGGGCACAGATACGCAGTATTTT.

The chain carries TRBV5-4 and TRBJ2-5; 7 bases align to TRBD2. After removal of 3 bases from V and 4 bases from J, the junction contained 12 bases not matched to a gene. The CDR3 runs 16 residues. CDR1 SGHNT and CDR2 YYREEE come from the germline V gene (reference sequence). The CDR3 is CASSSPHPGTTETQYF. The CDR3 DNA is TGTGCCAGCAGCTCCCCACACCCAGGGACTACAGAGACCCAGTACTTC.

This rearrangement joins TRBV12-3 or TRBV12-4 to TRBJ2-2, with D perhaps TRBD1 (5 bases). V was trimmed by 6 bases and J by 2 bases, leaving 10 bases between them. This CDR3 comprises 14 residues. CDR3 region: CASRGLANTGELFF. DNA for the CDR3: TGTGCCAGCAGGGGGCTCGCTAACACCGGGGAGCTGTTTTTT.